Below, 27 T cell receptor beta chains from the same sample are listed, as sequenced in a study of shared clonotypes between healthy human individuals. Here immunoSEQ multiplex PCR was the method, and the copy in TCRdb shows in-frame clones only, minus some. The sample gives approximately 1.5 million clones, approximately 98% of which show up once; approximately 0.44% is in the top ten. Input material: naive CD4+ T cells sorted from blood. Subset noted: CD45RA+ positively selected. Receptors originate from a man younger than 45 in good health.

This chain links TRBV18 with TRBJ1-5; D is uncertain. Germline V gene data show CDR1 as KGHSH and CDR2 as LQKENI. The CDR3 covers 18 residues. Trimming took 3 bases from V and 3 from J, leaving 21 bases between them. In DNA, the CDR3 is TGTGCCAGCTCACCGACCCAACCGGGTGGTAAAATCAATCAGCCCCAGCATTTT. This codes for CASSPTQPGGKINQPQHF.

CDR3 nucleotides: TGCGCCAGCAGCCTCATAGCGGGGACAGGGGCCACCGGGGAGCTGTTTTTT. The encoded protein is CASSLIAGTGATGELFF. The chain employs TRBV4-1 and TRBJ2-2; TRBD1 matches at 10 bases. After removal of 4 bases from V and 4 bases from J, the junction contained 9 bases not matched to a gene. Germline V CDR1 and CDR2: MGHRA, YSYEKL. This CDR3 is 17 amino acids long.

J is TRBJ2-1 and V is TRBV29-1, with TRBD1 matching 11 bases. Trimming took 1 base from V and 10 from J; bases not matched to a gene: 3. This CDR3 is 13 amino acids long. The germline CDR1 and CDR2 sequences are SQVTM and ANQGSEA. CDR3 sequence (DNA): TGCAGCGTTGAAGGAGGGGACAGGGGGGAGCAGTTCTTC. Translated, it gives CSVEGGDRGEQFF.

The genes are TRBV5-1 and TRBJ2-1; no firm D call. Germline values: CDR1 SGHRS, CDR2 YFSETQ. The CDR3 spans 13 residues. V lost 1 base to trimming and J lost 7 bases, with 9 bases between them. The CDR3 nucleotides read TGCGCCAGCAGCTTGTCTCAAAGGAATGAGCAGTTCTTC. It translates to CASSLSQRNEQFF.

This clone showed up just once. For the CDR3, the DNA is TGTGCCAGCAGCCTACTGACAGCTGGGGTAGATACTGAAGCTTTCTTT. Translation gives CASSLLTAGVDTEAFF. The gene calls are TRBV5-5 and TRBJ1-1, with D possibly matching TRBD1 (5 bases). V shed 4 bases and J shed 5 bases, with 21 bases lying between them. The germline V gene has CDR1 SGHKS and CDR2 YYEKEE (reference sequence). The CDR3 totals 16 residues.

V gene TRBV2 combines with J gene TRBJ2-2; no firm D call. Germline V gene lookup returns CDR1 SNHLY and CDR2 FYNNEI. Trimming took 6 bases from V and 5 from J, leaving 19 bases between them. This CDR3 has 16 residues. CDR3 residues: CASSIPAGLRTGELFF. The DNA for the CDR3 is TGTGCCAGCAGCATTCCCGCTGGTCTTCGGACCGGGGAGCTGTTTTTT.

A single count supports this clone. The V call is TRBV5-1, the J call TRBJ2-6; no clear D gene. This CDR3 is built from 16 residues. CDR1 is SGHRS and CDR2 is YFSETQ in the germline V gene. The V and J ends lost 3 bases and 4 bases respectively, with 14 bases between them. DNA of the CDR3: TGCGCCAGCAGCTATTCGGACCCCAGGGGGGCCAACGTCCTGACTTTC. Its translation: CASSYSDPRGANVLTF.

The chain links TRBV6-1 to TRBJ2-5; the D is unclear. This CDR3 region has 10 residues. Per the germline V gene, CDR1 is MNHNS and CDR2 is SASEGT. Deletions cut 2 bases from V and 7 bases from J, with 2 bases between. The DNA of the CDR3 is TGTGCCAGCAGTGAATTGACCCAGTACTTC. The encoded protein is CASSELTQYF.

The chain uses TRBV7-9 and TRBJ2-1, with no clear D. CDR1 SEHNR and CDR2 FQNEAQ come from the germline V gene (reference sequence). The CDR3 extends over 15 amino acids. V lost 1 base, J lost 0 bases, and 7 bases lay in between. The CDR3 DNA follows: TGTGCCAGCAGCTTAGGAACAGCCTCCTACAATGAGCAGTTCTTC. It codes for CASSLGTASYNEQFF.

The chain joins TRBV28 to TRBJ2-7; D is perhaps TRBD1 or TRBD2 (5 bases each). This CDR3 spans 13 amino acids. Germline V lookup: CDR1 MDHEN, CDR2 SYDVKM. V shed 7 bases and J shed 2 bases, with 12 bases lying between them. CDR3 in DNA: TGTGCCAGCACTCCCGGGACCACCTACGAGCAGTACTTC. This encodes CASTPGTTYEQYF.

The rearrangement links TRBV19 to TRBJ2-1; a weak D match, TRBD2 (5 bases). Germline CDR1 LNHDA, CDR2 SQIVND (reference sequence). V was shortened by 3 bases and J by 8 bases, with 11 bases between the two germline ends. The CDR3 has 13 amino acids. The DNA of the CDR3 is TGTGCCAGTAGTATCATCCCCGGGGATGAGCAGTTCTTC. Amino acids: CASSIIPGDEQFF.

V and J are TRBV28 and TRBJ1-1; 7 positions agree with TRBD1. The CDR3 runs 14 residues. The V segment lost 7 bases and the J segment 10 bases; nucleotides outside the gene matches: 15. The germline V gene encodes CDR1 MDHEN and CDR2 SYDVKM. The CDR3 coding sequence is TGTGCCAGCAAAGTGGACAGGACGAGGGTTTCAGCTTTCTTT. This codes for CASKVDRTRVSAFF.

V is TRBV5-6 and J is TRBJ1-5; no reliable D call. Germline V CDR1 and CDR2: SGHDT, YYEEEE. The CDR3 totals 12 residues. V gave up 4 bases and J gave up 9 bases, with 11 bases separating them. This chain's CDR3 is CASSAGPGPQHF. CDR3 coding DNA: TGTGCCAGCAGCGCCGGTCCTGGGCCCCAGCATTTT.

V gene TRBV14 combines with J gene TRBJ1-4; 8 nucleotides match TRBD1. With 2 bases clipped from V and 8 bases from J, the junction kept 10 bases outside the gene matches. The CDR3 is 16 amino acids. In germline, CDR1 is SGHDN, CDR2 FVKESK. CDR3 sequence: CASSQRQGSFGEKLFF. CDR3 in DNA: TGTGCCAGCAGCCAAAGACAGGGGAGTTTCGGGGAAAAACTGTTTTTT.

Concerning this clone: The identical CDR3 is also encoded by other nucleotide sequences in the sample. V usage is TRBV10-1 and J usage is TRBJ1-2, with 7 positions matching TRBD1. The trim removed 6 bases at V and 4 bases at J, leaving 5 bases unmatched. Germline CDR1 is WNHNN and CDR2 is SYGVQD (reference sequence). The length of the CDR3 is 13 residues. The CDR3 DNA sequence: TGCGCCAGCAGCCAGACAGGGAGCTATGGCTACACCTTC. Its protein product is CASSQTGSYGYTF.

This chain uses TRBV27 with TRBJ2-7; possible D gene TRBD1, 6 bases. Germline values: CDR1 MNHEY, CDR2 SMNVEV (reference sequence). The length of the CDR3 is 12 residues. Trimming shortened V by 3 bases and J by 11 bases, and 14 bases separated the two germline ends. In nucleotides, the CDR3 is TGTGCCAGCAGTTTTTCCCCCCGGACAGAGTACTTC. It yields the protein CASSFSPRTEYF.

This clone was seen a single time. The gene calls are TRBV14 and TRBJ2-7; the D gene is possibly TRBD2 (6 bases). The germline CDR1 and CDR2 sequences are SGHDN and FVKESK. Trimming shortened V by 2 bases and J by 1 base, and 18 bases separated the two germline ends. The length of the CDR3 is 17 residues. The CDR3 spells CASSQLIDRETSYEQYF. The CDR3 region has the DNA TGTGCCAGCAGCCAATTGATAGACCGGGAGACATCCTACGAGCAGTACTTC.

The V call is TRBV2, the J call TRBJ2-1; TRBD2 might be the D (5 bases). The germline V gene has CDR1 SNHLY and CDR2 FYNNEI. The CDR3 spans 15 residues. The V gene lost 7 bases and the J gene lost 7 bases, with 20 bases spanning the gap. CDR3 nucleotide sequence: TGTGCCAGCATCCCTTCTCGTACTAGGGTTAATGAGCAGTTCTTC. Translation gives CASIPSRTRVNEQFF.

The CDR3 is CASRAPGTEAFF. The CDR3 DNA reads TGTGCCAGCAGGGCCCCCGGCACTGAAGCTTTCTTT. V gene TRBV28 combines with J gene TRBJ1-1; D remains ambiguous. The germline V gene has CDR1 MDHEN and CDR2 SYDVKM. The CDR3 covers 12 residues. The germline V and J ends were trimmed by 6 bases and 4 bases, with 9 bases remaining between them.

The gene calls are TRBV2 and TRBJ1-5; D remains ambiguous. From germline, CDR1 is SNHLY and CDR2 FYNNEI. The CDR3 sequence is 14 residues long. V was clipped by 3 bases and J by 3 bases, with 9 bases between them. The CDR3 DNA sequence: TGTGCCAGCAGTGAGGAACGGAACAATCAGCCCCAGCATTTT. It encodes CASSEERNNQPQHF.

The V call is TRBV11-3, the J call TRBJ2-7; 11 bases align to TRBD1. Germline CDR1 and CDR2: SGHNT and YENEEA. J was trimmed by 7 bases and V by 1 base; bases with no gene match: 9. The CDR3 length is 16 residues. This CDR3 reads CASSLGADRGPWEQYF. The CDR3 bases are TGTGCCAGCAGCTTAGGTGCGGACAGGGGGCCTTGGGAGCAGTACTTC. Looking up the rest from reference TRBV11-3 and TRBJ2-7 gives the full variable domain: EAGVVQSPRYKIIEKKQPVAFWCNPISGHNTLYWYLQNLGQGPELLIRYENEEAVDDSQLPKDRFSAERLKGVDSTLKIQPAELGDSAVYLCASSLGADRGPWEQYFGPGTRLTVT.

This sequence joins TRBV7-9 and TRBJ1-2; unclear D gene. This CDR3 has 15 amino acids. Germline-derived CDR1 and CDR2 are SEHNR and FQNEAQ (reference sequence). V dropped 4 bases and J dropped 8 bases, with 20 bases sitting between them. As DNA, the CDR3 is TGTGCCAGCAGCTCGAAGTATAAATCCGGGGTCGGCTACACCTTC. It encodes CASSSKYKSGVGYTF.

The chain is built from TRBV29-1 and TRBJ1-2; D gene uncertain. Germline loops: CDR1 SQVTM, CDR2 ANQGSEA. This CDR3 region has 15 residues. With 4 bases removed from V and 6 bases from J, the gap between germline ends came to 21 bases. The CDR3 DNA follows: TGCAGCGTTGGGGCGCGACTCTGGGCGCGAAATGGCTACACCTTC. Protein product: CSVGARLWARNGYTF.

This chain links TRBV5-5 with TRBJ2-7; 9 positions agree with TRBD1. CDR1 SGHKS and CDR2 YYEKEE come from the germline V gene (reference sequence). V lost 5 bases and J lost 2; bases outside the gene matches: 5. The CDR3 has 14 residues. CDR3 in amino acids: CASRETGGTYEQYF. CDR3 bases: TGTGCCAGCAGGGAGACAGGGGGAACCTACGAGCAGTACTTC.

This sequence joins TRBV5-1 and TRBJ2-7, with D possibly TRBD1 on 6 matching bases. This CDR3 comprises 15 residues. V lost 3 bases and J lost 3, with 16 bases in between. CDR1 is SGHRS, CDR2 YFSETQ, per germline. CDR3 sequence reads: CASSSGQLHLYEQYF. The CDR3, as DNA: TGCGCCAGCAGCTCCGGACAGCTCCACCTCTACGAGCAGTACTTC.

The V gene is TRBV19, the J gene TRBJ2-7; 7 bases map to TRBD2. The V gene end was trimmed by 6 bases and the J gene end by 2 bases; junction bases not matched to a gene: 13. Germline loops: CDR1 LNHDA, CDR2 SQIVND (reference sequence). The CDR3 runs to 16 residues. As DNA, the CDR3 is TGTGCCAGTAGCCCACGGAGCGGGACTCTAACCTACGAGCAGTACTTC. Translating gives CASSPRSGTLTYEQYF. The full variable domain, with the rest looked up from reference TRBV19 and TRBJ2-7, is DGGITQSPKYLFRKEGQNVTLSCEQNLNHDAMYWYRQDPGQGLRLIYYSQIVNDFQKGDIAEGYSVSREKKESFPLTVTSAQKNPTAFYLCASSPRSGTLTYEQYFGPGTRLTVT.

The V call is TRBV9, the J call TRBJ2-7; D is perhaps TRBD1 (5 bases). Germline V gene lookup returns CDR1 SGDLS and CDR2 YYNGEE. V was pared by 4 bases and J by 7 bases, with 18 bases between. The CDR3 runs 14 residues. The CDR3 bases are TGTGCCAGCAGCCCCACCAGCCAGGGCCGAGAGCAGTACTTC. Translation: CASSPTSQGREQYF.